The T cell receptor beta chain under discussion was sequenced for a study of blood T cell repertoires in COVID-19 (dated by TCRdb to the early 2020s). Study-wide context: The collaborator samples originated in the United States, Italy and Spain and spanned the acute and convalescent phases of COVID-19. The dataset comprised deeply sampled blood TCRbeta repertoires from subjects exposed to, actively infected with, or recovered from COVID-19. The samples were drawn from two sources: the first 160 participants of the ongoing ImmuneRACE study, and 1,000 to 1,500 subjects contributed by 6 global collaborators. The sample metadata nearly always contained a de-identified subject ID, COVID-19 status, age in years and sex. The repertoires were released in a freely available public database intended as a resource for research on the immune response to SARS-CoV-2. HLA class I and class II types, where available, came from metadata supplied by the sample provider rather than from assay-based typing. The prospective study material was composed of cDNA or gDNA derived from T cells, B-cell-depleted T cells, or PBMCs. Results and caveats for the whole study, not just this receptor: The amount of clinical and demographic metadata varied by source and participant and was provided uncurated.

Remarks on this clone: This receptor's antigen is unknown. It has no much larger one-base neighbor in the sample; base qualities were not kept.

Deletion took 4 bases off V and 1 base off J, with a span of 9 bases between the germline ends. As encoded in the germline V gene, CDR1 is SGHAT while CDR2 is FQNNGV. From the cysteine through the phenylalanine, the CDR3 covers 14 amino acids. Here the CDR3 DNA is all that survives: 42 bases in frame from base 1. Participants in the prospective study were aged about 18 to 89 years, lived in 20 to 25 United States geographic areas, and enrolled through a virtual design. In the prospective study, cohorts were assigned on the basis of participant-reported clinical history obtained from a screening survey and a study questionnaire. Recovered participants in ImmuneRACE Cohort 3 were defined as having two consecutive negative NP/OP PCR tests, clearance from a healthcare professional, or resolution of symptoms. In the prospective study, mobile phlebotomists collected whole blood, serum and a nasopharyngeal or oropharyngeal swab from each participant. Prospective study participants could optionally give additional blood draws and questionnaires over an approximately two-month period. Before DNA extraction, prospective study blood samples were shipped either frozen or at room temperature.

TCRbeta CDR3 regions were amplified from genomic DNA by means of the immunoSEQ Assay, a bias-controlled multiplex PCR. The study's processing was this. The number of nucleated cells in each sample was estimated by amplification of reference gene primers within the assay. To quantify the absolute abundance of each unique TCRbeta CDR3 rearrangement, sequence reads were collapsed and filtered. For each sample, productive Simpson clonality was calculated by taking the square root of Simpson's diversity index across productive rearrangements. TCRdb retrieved this table from immuneACCESS and kept in-frame rearrangements only. Not all clones are present; in checked studies, unresolved V genes account for under half, and no reason is known for the remainder. V and J calls and clone size are those listed in that table; D and trimming were worked out from the DNA. In this sample the table shows a few hundred thousand clones, 65% to 85% of which occur a single time. Together, the top ten hold 3% to 4% of the sample.

This receptor was taken from a woman aged 60-75 years who had recovered from COVID-19. Sequencing used PBMCs or T cells enriched from blood (not recorded which). The chain employs TRBV11-2 and TRBJ2-3; TRBD2 is a weak D gene call, 6 bases matching. The sequence in DNA is TGTGCCAGCAGCTGGAGGGGTGGCACAGATACGCAGTATTTT. Its coded protein is CASSWRGGTDTQYF.